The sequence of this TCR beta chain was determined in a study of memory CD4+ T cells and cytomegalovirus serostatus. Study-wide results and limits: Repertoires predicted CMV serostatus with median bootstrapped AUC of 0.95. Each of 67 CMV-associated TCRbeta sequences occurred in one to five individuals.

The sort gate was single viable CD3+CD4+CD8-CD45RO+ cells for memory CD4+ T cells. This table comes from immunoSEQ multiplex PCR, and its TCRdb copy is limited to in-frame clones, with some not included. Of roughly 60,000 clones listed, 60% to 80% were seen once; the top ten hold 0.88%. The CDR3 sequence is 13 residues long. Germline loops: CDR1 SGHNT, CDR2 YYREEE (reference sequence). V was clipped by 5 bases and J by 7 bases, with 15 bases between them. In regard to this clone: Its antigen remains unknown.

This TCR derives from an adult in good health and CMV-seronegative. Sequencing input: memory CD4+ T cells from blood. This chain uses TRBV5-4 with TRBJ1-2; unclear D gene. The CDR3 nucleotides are TGTGCCAGCAGTCTCGACCGAAGTAGTGGCTACACCTTC. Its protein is CASSLDRSSGYTF. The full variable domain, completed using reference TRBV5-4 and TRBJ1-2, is ETGVTQSPTHLIKTRGQQVTLRCSSQSGHNTVSWYQQALGQGPQFIFQYYREEENGRGNFPPRFSGLQFPNYSSELNVNALELDDSALYLCASSLDRSSGYTFGSGTRLTVV.